This TCR beta chain was captured by sequencing in a study of blood T cell repertoires in COVID-19 (dated by TCRdb to the early 2020s). Looking at the study overall: The collaborator samples originated in the United States, Italy and Spain and spanned the acute and convalescent phases of COVID-19. The repertoires were released in a freely available public database intended as a resource for research on the immune response to SARS-CoV-2. Where HLA class I and class II types were available, the types were taken from metadata supplied by the sample provider, not from assay-based typing. The dataset comprised deeply sampled blood TCRbeta repertoires from subjects exposed to, actively infected with, or recovered from COVID-19. A de-identified subject ID, COVID-19 status, age in years and sex were almost always included in the sample metadata. The material from the prospective study consisted of cDNA or gDNA derived from T cells, B-cell-depleted T cells, or PBMCs. The samples were drawn from the first 160 participants of the ongoing ImmuneRACE study and from 1,200 or so subjects provided by 6 global collaborators.

The immunoSEQ Assay, a bias-controlled multiplex PCR, was used to amplify TCRbeta CDR3 regions from genomic DNA. The paper's processing steps were these. Nucleated cell counts per sample were estimated from amplification of reference gene primers within the assay. To quantify the absolute abundance of each unique TCRbeta CDR3 rearrangement, sequence reads were collapsed and filtered. For each sample, productive Simpson clonality was calculated as the square root of Simpson's diversity index across productive rearrangements. Not all clones reach the TCRdb copy of this immuneACCESS table, which keeps in-frame sequences only. Checked studies attribute under half of the gap to unresolved V genes and leave the rest unexplained. The D gene and trimming were derived from the DNA, and the V and J assignments and clone size from that table. For this sample the table gives around 150,000 clones, of which around 84% were detected only once. Under 4% of the sample belongs to the ten largest clones.

This clone was observed a single time. Its antigen is still unknown. Base quality data are lacking; no much larger clone is found one base away. Whole blood was collected in K2EDTA tubes by collaborating institutions according to the institutions' own protocols. For TCRbeta analysis, collaborators shipped samples in one of three forms: frozen whole blood, isolated PBMCs, or DNA extracted from either of those sample types. Beyond this particular receptor, the publication reports: Clinical and demographic metadata were provided uncurated, with the amount varying by source and participant.

Material: peripheral blood. The clonotype was recovered from a human donor with acute or convalescent COVID-19. The donor label of this sample is uncertain.

The nucleotide sequence reads as follows: TGTGCCAGCAGGCCCCCCGTGGGGGCCTTCCGGGATAGCAATCAGCCCCAGCATTTT. Translation gives CASRPPVGAFRDSNQPQHF. Recombination linked TRBV28 to TRBJ1-5, with a tentative D gene TRBD1 over 6 matching bases. As encoded in the germline V gene, CDR1 is MDHEN while CDR2 is SYDVKM. The CDR3 runs 19 amino acids, cysteine and phenylalanine included. Only the CDR3 region is kept as DNA, spanning 57 bases read in frame from base 1. Deletion took 6 bases off V and 0 bases off J, with a span of 24 bases between the germline ends. Reference TRBV28 and TRBJ1-5 proteins supply the regions before and after the CDR3; the full variable domain is: DVKVTQSSRYLVKRTGEKVFLECVQDMDHENMFWYRQDPGLGLRLIYFSYDVKMKEKGDIPEGYSVSREKKERFSLILESASTNQTSMYLCASRPPVGAFRDSNQPQHFGDGTRLSIL.